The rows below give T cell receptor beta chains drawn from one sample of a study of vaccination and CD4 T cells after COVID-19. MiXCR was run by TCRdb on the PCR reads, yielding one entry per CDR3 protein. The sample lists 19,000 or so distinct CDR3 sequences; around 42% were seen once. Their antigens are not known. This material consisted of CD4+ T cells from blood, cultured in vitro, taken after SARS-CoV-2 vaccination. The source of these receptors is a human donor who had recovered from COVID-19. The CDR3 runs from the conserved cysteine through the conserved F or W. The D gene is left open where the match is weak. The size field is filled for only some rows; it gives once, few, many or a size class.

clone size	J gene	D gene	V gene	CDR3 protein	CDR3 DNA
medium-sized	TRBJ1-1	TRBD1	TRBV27	CASRTTGAPNTEAFF	TGTGCCAGTCGGACTACAGGGGCGCCGAACACTGAAGCTTTCTTT
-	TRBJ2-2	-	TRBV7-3	CASSSQGGTYTGELFF	TGTGCCAGCAGCTCACAGGGGGGGACGTACACCGGGGAGCTGTTTTTT
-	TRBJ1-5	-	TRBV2	CASRKVPGQPQHF	TGTGCCAGCAGGAAGGTCCCGGGGCAGCCCCAGCATTTT
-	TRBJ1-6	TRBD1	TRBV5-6	CASSWFPGQGANSPLHF	TGTGCCAGCAGCTGGTTCCCGGGACAGGGGGCAAATTCACCCCTCCACTTT
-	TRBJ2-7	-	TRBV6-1	CASSEFTSRSYEQYF	TGTGCCAGCAGTGAGTTTACGTCTCGTTCCTACGAGCAGTACTTC
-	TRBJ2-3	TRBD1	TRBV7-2	CASSLADRGGTQYF	TGTGCCAGCAGCTTAGCGGACAGGGGCGGGACGCAGTATTTT
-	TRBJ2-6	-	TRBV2	CASTGTLQTSGANVLTF	TGTGCCAGCACCGGGACCCTTCAAACCTCTGGGGCCAACGTCCTGACTTTC
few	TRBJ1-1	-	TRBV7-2	CASSPSMNTEAFF	TGTGCCAGCAGCCCATCCATGAACACTGAAGCTTTCTTT
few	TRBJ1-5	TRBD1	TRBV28	CASSPATGGNQPQHF	TGTGCCAGCAGTCCGGCTACAGGGGGCAATCAGCCCCAGCATTTT
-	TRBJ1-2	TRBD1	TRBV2	CASSEGQDRAGYGYTF	TGTGCCAGCAGTGAAGGCCAGGACAGGGCCGGCTATGGCTACACCTTC
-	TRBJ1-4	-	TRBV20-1	CSASHEKLFF	TGCAGTGCTAGTCATGAAAAACTGTTTTTT
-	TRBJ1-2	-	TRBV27	CASSSTGARGYTF	TGTGCCAGCAGTTCCACGGGGGCGCGGGGCTACACCTTC
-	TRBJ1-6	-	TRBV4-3	CASSQAFRTVNNNSPLHF	TGCGCCAGCAGCCAGGCCTTCCGGACCGTGAATAATAATTCACCCCTCCACTTT
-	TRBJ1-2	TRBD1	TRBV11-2	CASSSLRGQFYGYTF	TGTGCCAGCAGCTCGCTACGGGGACAGTTTTATGGCTACACCTTC
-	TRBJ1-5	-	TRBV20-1	CSAGMEGNQPQHF	TGCAGTGCCGGGATGGAGGGCAATCAGCCCCAGCATTTT
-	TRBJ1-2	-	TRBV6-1	CASSERGDYGYTF	TGTGCCAGCAGTGAAAGGGGGGACTATGGCTACACCTTC
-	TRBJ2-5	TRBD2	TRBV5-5	CASSLGLAGDLETQYF	TGTGCCAGCAGCCTGGGACTAGCGGGAGACTTGGAGACCCAGTACTTC
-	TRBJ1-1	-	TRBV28	CASSFARESTEAFF	TGTGCCAGCAGTTTTGCCAGGGAGAGCACTGAAGCTTTCTTT
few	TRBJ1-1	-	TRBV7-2	CASSPRVHTEAFF	TGTGCCAGCAGCCCGAGGGTTCACACTGAAGCTTTCTTT
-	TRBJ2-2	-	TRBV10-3	CAISYTDTGELFF	TGTGCCATCAGCTACACCGACACCGGGGAGCTGTTTTTT
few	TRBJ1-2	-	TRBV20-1	CSARSPSNYGYTF	TGCAGTGCTAGGAGCCCCAGCAACTATGGCTACACCTTC
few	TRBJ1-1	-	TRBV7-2	CASTTGWNTEAFF	TGTGCCAGCACGACCGGGTGGAACACTGAAGCTTTCTTT
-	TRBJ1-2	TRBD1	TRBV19	CASIGTDRPMFGYTF	TGTGCCAGTATCGGGACAGACCGACCTATGTTTGGCTACACCTTC
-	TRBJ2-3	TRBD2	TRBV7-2	CASSLMGGRGDTQYF	TGTGCCAGCAGCTTAATGGGCGGGAGGGGGGATACGCAGTATTTT
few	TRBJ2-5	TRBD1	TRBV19	CASSSRTGQETQYF	TGTGCCAGTAGTTCAAGGACAGGGCAAGAGACCCAGTACTTC
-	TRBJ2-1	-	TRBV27	CASSSGNLNEQFF	TGTGCCAGCAGTTCGGGAAACTTAAATGAGCAGTTCTTC
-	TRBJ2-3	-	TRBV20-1	CSAPPGGLPDTQYF	TGCAGTGCCCCCCCCGGGGGCCTGCCAGATACGCAGTATTTT
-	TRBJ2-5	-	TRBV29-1	CSVEVLEGAGLETQYF	TGCAGCGTTGAGGTATTGGAAGGCGCGGGGTTAGAGACCCAGTACTTC
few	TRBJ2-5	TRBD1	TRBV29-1	CSARGAGGETQYF	TGCAGCGCTCGAGGGGCAGGGGGCGAGACCCAGTACTTC
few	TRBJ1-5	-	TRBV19	CASSIQGERLRGQPQHF	TGTGCCAGTAGTATCCAGGGAGAGCGGCTTCGGGGTCAGCCCCAGCATTTT
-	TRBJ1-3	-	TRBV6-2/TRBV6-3	CASSLDGIPGNTIYF	TGTGCCAGCAGTTTAGACGGGATCCCTGGAAACACCATATATTTT